The 7 T cell receptor beta chains in this list originate from one sample, sequenced in a study of cytomegalovirus exposure and HLA in healthy donors (dated by TCRdb to the late 2010s). Receptor libraries were prepared by the immunoSEQ multiplex PCR assay. For the multiplex PCR, a mixture combining 60 forward primers for TCR Vbeta segments and 13 reverse primers for TCR Jbeta segments was used. Here the immuneACCESS table is served through TCRdb, limited to in-frame sequences with V and J called. Missing clones are a known gap in these copies; in checked studies unresolved V genes cover under half, and the rest lacks a known reason. The sample records about 52,000 clones, around 70% of which are singletons. The ten largest clonotypes hold more than 9% of the sample. Source material: PBMCs. Source of these receptors: a woman in her forties or fifties in good health and CMV-seronegative.

The rearrangement uses TRBV27 and TRBJ2-2, with a weak D call TRBD1 (6 bases). V shed 4 bases and J shed 4 bases, with 10 bases lying between them. The CDR3 is 14 residues long. Germline-derived CDR1 and CDR2 are MNHEY and SMNVEV (reference sequence). The CDR3 nucleotides are TGTGCCAGCAGTTCTGGACAGCTCACCGGGGAGCTGTTTTTT. Translation: CASSSGQLTGELFF.

The chain is built from TRBV10-3 and TRBJ1-1, with D tentatively TRBD1 (5 bases). Trimming cost V 4 bases and J 7 bases, with 10 bases left between them. Germline V gene lookup returns CDR1 ENHRY and CDR2 SYGVKD. CDR3 length equals 12 residues. CDR3 coding DNA: TGTGCCATCAGTGGTCAGGGAATTGAAGCTTTCTTT. Amino acids: CAISGQGIEAFF.

This clone occurred a few times. V usage is TRBV18 and J usage is TRBJ2-2, with a possible D match to TRBD1 (5 bases). Germline V gene sequence: CDR1 KGHSH, CDR2 LQKENI. The CDR3 is 15 amino acids. With 6 bases removed from V and 6 bases from J, the gap between germline ends came to 17 bases. As DNA, the CDR3 is TGTGCCAGCTCCGCAGGGCAAACCGTCGCCGGGGAGCTGTTTTTT. Protein: CASSAGQTVAGELFF.

J is TRBJ1-4 and V is TRBV19; D not certain. Germline V gene data show CDR1 as LNHDA and CDR2 as SQIVND (reference sequence). Trimming took 6 bases from V and 5 from J, leaving 10 bases between them. The CDR3 extends over 13 amino acids. This CDR3 is CASRNSGNEKLFF. The DNA for the CDR3 is TGTGCCAGTAGGAACAGCGGCAATGAAAAACTGTTTTTT. Drawing the rest from reference TRBV19 and TRBJ1-4, the complete variable domain is DGGITQSPKYLFRKEGQNVTLSCEQNLNHDAMYWYRQDPGQGLRLIYYSQIVNDFQKGDIAEGYSVSREKKESFPLTVTSAQKNPTAFYLCASRNSGNEKLFFGSGTQLSVL.

The rearrangement links TRBV2 to TRBJ2-7, with D maybe TRBD1 (6 bases). The CDR3 extends over 14 amino acids. The germline V and J ends were trimmed by 5 bases and 7 bases, with 18 bases remaining between them. Germline V lookup: CDR1 SNHLY, CDR2 FYNNEI. The CDR3 loop is CASSLQGNRMEQYF. DNA for the CDR3: TGTGCCAGCAGTCTACAGGGTAACAGGATGGAGCAGTACTTC.

This clone appeared a few times. The gene calls are TRBV30 and TRBJ2-2, with D maybe TRBD2 (5 bases). Germline V lookup: CDR1 GTSNPN, CDR2 SVGIG (reference sequence). The CDR3 runs 15 residues. Trimming pared 1 base from V and 3 bases from J, leaving 12 bases between. The CDR3 sequence is CAWSGRRSYTGELFF. As DNA, the CDR3 is TGTGCCTGGAGTGGGCGGAGGAGTTACACCGGGGAGCTGTTTTTT.

This chain links TRBV7-9 with TRBJ1-1; a possible D gene is TRBD1 (6 bases). V shed 5 bases and J shed 6 bases, with 13 bases lying between them. Germline CDR1 reads SEHNR; CDR2 reads FQNEAQ (reference sequence). The CDR3 has 13 residues. CDR3 residues: CASSRGAAPEAFF. CDR3 DNA sequence: TGTGCCAGCAGCCGGGGGGCGGCCCCTGAAGCTTTCTTT.